The clone carrying this TCR beta chain was detected only a few times. The antigen remains unidentified. Possible read error: a much larger clone is one base away. Germline CDR1 is LGHDT and CDR2 is YNNKEL (reference sequence). This CDR3 comprises 14 residues. The V and J ends lost 6 bases and 10 bases, in that order; junction bases with no gene match: 10. This entry comes from a study of regulatory T cells in long-lasting Graves disease. Whole-study results and caveats: Exclusively peripheral blood, rather than thyroid tissue, was studied. Persistent Graves' patients showed less TCR diversity than newly diagnosed ones.

Combining iRepertoire HTBI primers with Arm-PCR of CDR3 regions, the authors built TCR beta libraries. TCRdb itself ran the multiplex PCR reads through MiXCR, one entry per CDR3 protein. The profile shows 400,000 to 500,000 distinct CDR3 sequences, under 15% of them singletons. Time point indicated: newly diagnosed GD, antithyroid drugs for less than 3 months. There was RNA extracted from PBMCs, and the TCR library was made from it. The sample was also linked to a second study, of T cells in Graves' hyperthyroidism and ophthalmopathy.

Here the sequenced sample was peripheral blood mononuclear cells (PBMCs), taken at new diagnosis, from a patient treated with antithyroid drugs. The clonotype was recovered from a woman in her twenties or thirties with Graves disease. The J gene is TRBJ2-1, the V gene TRBV3-1, with TRBD2 matching 9 bases. The CDR3 spells CASRPKREVYEQFF. Written as DNA, the CDR3 is TGTGCCAGCAGGCCCAAGCGGGAGGTCTACGAGCAGTTCTTC.